The rows below give T cell receptor beta chains drawn from one sample of a study of shared clonotypes between healthy human individuals. The table came from immunoSEQ multiplex PCR; TCRdb's copy has only in-frame clones and leaves some out. The table lists hundreds of thousands of clones, around 73% of them singletons. Specimen: memory CD4+ T cells sorted from blood. The receptors here all came from a woman aged 25 to 39 in good health. The CDR3 runs from the conserved cysteine through the conserved F or W. Fields, in order: J gene, clone size, V gene, D gene, CDR3 DNA, CDR3 protein. The D gene is left open where the match is weak. Size values are once, few and many counts, or a class for expanded clones, and some rows have none.

j_gene: TRBJ2-3; abundance: once; v_gene: TRBV5-1; d_gene: -; CDR3nt: TGCGCCAGCAGCTTGGCCGTCGGGAAACGCACAGATACGCAGTATTTT; CDR3aa: CASSLAVGKRTDTQYF
j_gene: TRBJ2-7; abundance: -; v_gene: TRBV21-1; d_gene: -; CDR3nt: TGTGCCAGCAGCAAAGAGATTAGTGGGAGGGAGTACGAGCAGTACTTC; CDR3aa: CASSKEISGREYEQYF
j_gene: TRBJ2-7; abundance: -; v_gene: TRBV7-9; d_gene: TRBD2; CDR3nt: TGTGCCAGCAGCGATCGACTAGCGGGGCGAGAGCAGTACTTC; CDR3aa: CASSDRLAGREQYF
j_gene: TRBJ2-7; abundance: -; v_gene: TRBV2; d_gene: -; CDR3nt: TGTGCCAGCAGGCAAGGGGTCAGTTACTACGAGCAGTACTTC; CDR3aa: CASRQGVSYYEQYF
j_gene: TRBJ2-2; abundance: few; v_gene: TRBV4-1; d_gene: -; CDR3nt: TGCGCCAGCAGCCAGGGGGAGGACACCGGGGAGCTGTTTTTT; CDR3aa: CASSQGEDTGELFF
j_gene: TRBJ1-1; abundance: once; v_gene: TRBV30; d_gene: -; CDR3nt: TGTGCCTGGGACAGGACCAACACTGAAGCTTTCTTT; CDR3aa: CAWDRTNTEAFF
j_gene: TRBJ2-3; abundance: -; v_gene: TRBV4-2; d_gene: TRBD2; CDR3nt: TGTGCCAGCAGCCAACCTCGACTAGCGGGAGACACAGATACGCAGTATTTT; CDR3aa: CASSQPRLAGDTDTQYF
j_gene: TRBJ2-2; abundance: many; v_gene: TRBV29-1; d_gene: -; CDR3nt: TGCAGCGTTGACCCCAGTGGGAGTGGCGCCGGGGAGCTGTTTTTT; CDR3aa: CSVDPSGSGAGELFF
j_gene: TRBJ1-4; abundance: -; v_gene: TRBV6-1; d_gene: TRBD1; CDR3nt: TGTGCCAGCACGGGACAGTGGACTGAAAAACTGTTTTTT; CDR3aa: CASTGQWTEKLFF
j_gene: TRBJ2-4; abundance: -; v_gene: TRBV25-1; d_gene: -; CDR3nt: TGTGCCAGCACCACGAAGGGTGAGGGAAACATTCAGTACTTC; CDR3aa: CASTTKGEGNIQYF
j_gene: TRBJ2-3; abundance: -; v_gene: TRBV10-3; d_gene: TRBD2; CDR3nt: TGTGCCATCAGGGGTAGCGGGAGGGCCGCGGGCACAGATACGCAGTATTTT; CDR3aa: CAIRGSGRAAGTDTQYF
j_gene: TRBJ2-7; abundance: few; v_gene: TRBV7-9; d_gene: -; CDR3nt: TGTGCCAGCAGGTCGACTAGTTCGGGGAACGAGCAGTACTTC; CDR3aa: CASRSTSSGNEQYF
j_gene: TRBJ1-1; abundance: few; v_gene: TRBV18; d_gene: -; CDR3nt: TGTGCCAGCTCCGGGGCCGAGGGAGCTTTCTTT; CDR3aa: CASSGAEGAFF
j_gene: TRBJ1-2; abundance: -; v_gene: TRBV29-1; d_gene: -; CDR3nt: TGCAGCGTTGCGGTTTATGATGGCTACACCTTC; CDR3aa: CSVAVYDGYTF
j_gene: TRBJ1-5; abundance: -; v_gene: TRBV27; d_gene: -; CDR3nt: TGTGCCAGCAGTTTGTTGGCACCAAAGTTGAATCAGCCCCAGCATTTT; CDR3aa: CASSLLAPKLNQPQHF
j_gene: TRBJ1-4; abundance: -; v_gene: TRBV7-2; d_gene: -; CDR3nt: TGTGCCAGCAGCTTAATGGGGGGCCTTAATGAAAAACTGTTTTTT; CDR3aa: CASSLMGGLNEKLFF
j_gene: TRBJ1-1; abundance: few; v_gene: TRBV2; d_gene: TRBD1; CDR3nt: TGTGCCAGCAGTTCCCAGGGGGGGGGAAACACTGAAGCTTTCTTT; CDR3aa: CASSSQGGGNTEAFF
j_gene: TRBJ1-5; abundance: -; v_gene: TRBV19; d_gene: -; CDR3nt: TGTGCCAGTATTGAGATGGGGGCTCCCCACCAGCGGCCCCAGCATTTT; CDR3aa: CASIEMGAPHQRPQHF
j_gene: TRBJ2-5; abundance: -; v_gene: TRBV18; d_gene: TRBD2; CDR3nt: TGTGCCAGCTCACCGACTAGCGGGTTGCAAGAGACCCAGTACTTC; CDR3aa: CASSPTSGLQETQYF
j_gene: TRBJ2-7; abundance: once; v_gene: TRBV5-1; d_gene: -; CDR3nt: TGCGCCAGCAGCTTGGCCGGTGAGATGGAGCAGTACTTC; CDR3aa: CASSLAGEMEQYF
j_gene: TRBJ2-2; abundance: -; v_gene: TRBV7-2; d_gene: -; CDR3nt: TGTGCCAGCAGCTTAGCGGCATCTGCGAACACCGGGGAGCTGTTTTTT; CDR3aa: CASSLAASANTGELFF
j_gene: TRBJ2-3; abundance: -; v_gene: TRBV7-9; d_gene: -; CDR3nt: TGTGCCAGCAGCGGTTTCTTTGAGGATACGCAGTATTTT; CDR3aa: CASSGFFEDTQYF
j_gene: TRBJ2-2; abundance: once; v_gene: TRBV6-5; d_gene: -; CDR3nt: TGTGCCAGCATGGGACGGAATATTGCTACCGGGGAGCTGTTTTTT; CDR3aa: CASMGRNIATGELFF
j_gene: TRBJ1-4; abundance: -; v_gene: TRBV5-4; d_gene: TRBD1; CDR3nt: TGTGCCAGCAGCCTCCGGGACAGGGGGCGCGCTAATGAAAAACTGTTTTTT; CDR3aa: CASSLRDRGRANEKLFF
j_gene: TRBJ2-2; abundance: -; v_gene: TRBV18; d_gene: -; CDR3nt: TGTGCCAGCTCACCGGGACAATCGAACACCGGGGAGCTGTTTTTT; CDR3aa: CASSPGQSNTGELFF
j_gene: TRBJ2-5; abundance: -; v_gene: TRBV10-3; d_gene: TRBD1; CDR3nt: TGTGCCTCGTGCAGGACAGGTGGCCAAGAGACCCAGTACTTC; CDR3aa: CASCRTGGQETQYF